This passage covers 3 T cell receptor beta chains from one sample sequenced in a study of beta chain features in type 1 diabetes. Expressed TCRB transcripts were sequenced, since all the RNA that had been isolated was reverse transcribed. Only in-frame clones appear in the TCRdb table, and some are missing; sequencing was by immunoSEQ multiplex PCR. The sample carries about 150,000 clones, around 10% recorded once. Sequenced: central memory CD4+ T cells from blood. The receptors stem from a man younger than 30 in good health.

The CDR3 spells CASSSRMYEQYF. For the CDR3, the DNA is TGTGCCAGCAGTTCTCGTATGTACGAGCAGTACTTC. V usage is TRBV27 and J usage is TRBJ2-7; D call uncertain. V was shortened by 4 bases and J by 4 bases, with 8 bases between the two germline ends. In germline, CDR1 is MNHEY, CDR2 SMNVEV (reference sequence). This CDR3 is built from 12 residues.

This chain links TRBV7-2 with TRBJ2-3; TRBD2 matches 8 bases. The CDR3 is made up of 17 amino acids. After removal of 2 bases from V and 1 base from J, the junction contained 8 bases not matched to a gene. In germline, CDR1 is SGHTA, CDR2 FQGNSA. The DNA of the CDR3 is TGTGCCAGCAGCTTAAGATCAGCGGGAGCGGGCACAGATACGCAGTATTTT. Amino acid sequence: CASSLRSAGAGTDTQYF.

The chain uses TRBV6-5 and TRBJ2-5; TRBD1 matches at 9 bases. CDR3 size: 15 residues. Germline-derived CDR1 and CDR2 are MNHEY and SVGAGI. The J segment lost 3 bases and the V segment lost 0 bases, leaving 2 bases of the junction unmatched. The chain's CDR3 is CASSYSGTGKETQYF. The CDR3 bases are TGTGCCAGCAGTTACTCGGGGACAGGGAAAGAGACCCAGTACTTC.